The rows below give T cell receptor beta chains drawn from one sample of a study of vaccination effects on CD4 cells after COVID-19. Antigens of these TCRs are unknown. The table came from immunoSEQ multiplex PCR; TCRdb's copy has only in-frame clones and leaves some out. The sample comprises around 25,000 clones, approximately 83% of which are singletons, and 1.4% rests with the top ten. The sequencing here drew on CD4+ T cells from PBMCs cultured with HCoV-NL63 spike peptides, taken after COVID-19 vaccination. The receptors derive from a human donor who received a COVID-19 vaccine. Some clones in this sample may be carry-over from other donors' samples. CDR3s include the opening cysteine and the closing phenylalanine or tryptophan. A D gene is named only where the DNA matches it firmly. Not every row has a clone size; where given, it reads once, few, many or a size class.

abundance	v_gene	d_gene	j_gene	CDR3aa	CDR3nt
-	TRBV2	-	TRBJ1-3	CASSDQAPSGNTIYF	TGTGCCAGCAGTGACCAGGCCCCCTCTGGAAACACCATATATTTT
-	TRBV12-3/TRBV12-4	TRBD1	TRBJ1-5	CASGLGGSQPQHF	TGTGCCAGCGGGTTAGGGGGCAGTCAGCCCCAGCATTTT
few	TRBV4-1	-	TRBJ1-2	CASSQDGFGQARIYGYTF	TGCGCCAGCAGCCAAGATGGATTTGGGCAGGCTCGGATCTATGGCTACACCTTC
-	TRBV6-6	TRBD1	TRBJ1-1	CASLQGANTEAFF	TGTGCCAGCTTACAGGGGGCAAACACTGAAGCTTTCTTT
once	TRBV7-9	TRBD1	TRBJ1-6	CASSLGTGLIDNSPLHF	TGTGCCAGCAGCTTGGGGACAGGCTTAATCGATAATTCACCCCTCCACTTT
-	TRBV12-3/TRBV12-4	-	TRBJ1-1	CASRQGGNTEAFF	TGTGCCAGCAGGCAGGGCGGTAACACTGAAGCTTTCTTT
-	TRBV7-2	TRBD1	TRBJ1-5	CASSWTGPDSNQPQHF	TGTGCCAGCAGCTGGACAGGCCCGGATAGCAATCAGCCCCAGCATTTT
-	TRBV7-9	TRBD1	TRBJ1-3	CASSSQGYGNTIYF	TGTGCCAGCAGCTCACAGGGGTATGGAAACACCATATATTTT
once	TRBV24-1	TRBD1	TRBJ1-4	CATSDHQGGASEKLFF	TGTGCCACCAGTGACCACCAAGGGGGCGCGAGTGAAAAACTGTTTTTT
-	TRBV9	-	TRBJ2-3	CASSVGGGADTQYF	TGTGCCAGCAGCGTAGGAGGGGGGGCAGATACGCAGTATTTT
-	TRBV5-6	-	TRBJ2-3	CASSPGLNVGTDTQYF	TGTGCCAGCAGCCCGGGCCTGAACGTCGGCACAGATACGCAGTATTTT
once	TRBV7-2	-	TRBJ1-1	CASSAQLYTEAFF	TGTGCCAGCAGCGCCCAATTATACACTGAAGCTTTCTTT
few	TRBV24-1	-	TRBJ2-1	CATSDFGWEQFF	TGTGCCACCAGTGATTTCGGATGGGAGCAGTTCTTC
-	TRBV5-1	-	TRBJ2-5	CASSLDRFQETQYF	TGCGCCAGCAGCTTGGACAGATTCCAAGAGACCCAGTACTTC
once	TRBV4-3	-	TRBJ1-5	CASSQELGSNQPQHF	TGCGCCAGCAGCCAAGAGTTGGGGAGCAATCAGCCCCAGCATTTT
once	TRBV9	-	TRBJ2-3	CASSVDLGVGADTQYF	TGTGCCAGCAGCGTAGATCTGGGTGTGGGTGCAGATACGCAGTATTTT
once	TRBV4-3	-	TRBJ1-2	CASSLYTGYGYTF	TGCGCCAGCAGCCTATACACCGGCTATGGCTACACCTTC
-	TRBV6-5	-	TRBJ1-5	CASRPGIRDQPQHF	TGTGCCAGCAGACCAGGGATACGGGATCAGCCCCAGCATTTT
-	TRBV7-3	TRBD1	TRBJ1-1	CASSQGTGSTEAFF	TGTGCCAGCAGCCAAGGGACAGGGAGCACTGAAGCTTTCTTT
-	TRBV19	TRBD2	TRBJ2-5	CASSPRTSRGETQYF	TGTGCCAGTAGTCCCCGGACTAGCCGGGGGGAGACCCAGTACTTC
-	TRBV28	-	TRBJ1-4	CASTFLSDTFWWLFF	TGTGCCAGCACCTTTCTGTCCGACACTTTCTGGTGGCTGTTTTTT
-	TRBV7-2	TRBD2	TRBJ2-1	CASSLGSGGFNEQFF	TGTGCCAGCAGCTTAGGTAGCGGGGGGTTCAATGAGCAGTTCTTC
-	TRBV19	-	TRBJ2-5	CASTVARTEETQYF	TGTGCCAGTACGGTAGCGCGGACAGAGGAGACCCAGTACTTC
-	TRBV5-6	-	TRBJ2-3	CASSLWRDTQYF	TGTGCCAGCAGCTTATGGCGGGATACGCAGTATTTT
-	TRBV9	-	TRBJ2-3	CASGGNGRGDTQYF	TGTGCCAGCGGGGGGAATGGCAGGGGAGATACGCAGTATTTT
-	TRBV5-6	-	TRBJ1-2	CASFVGVGGYTF	TGTGCCAGCTTCGTGGGCGTTGGTGGCTACACCTTC
-	TRBV19	-	TRBJ1-3	CASTLTSSGNTIYF	TGTGCCAGTACGTTGACGTCCTCTGGAAACACCATATATTTT
-	TRBV28	-	TRBJ1-2	CASSFLTGGAYGYTF	TGTGCCAGCAGTTTCTTGACAGGTGGGGCCTATGGCTACACCTTC
-	TRBV19	-	TRBJ2-1	CASRRTVNNEQFF	TGTGCCAGTAGACGGACAGTCAACAATGAGCAGTTCTTC
-	TRBV28	TRBD1	TRBJ2-5	CASSFLLDSSVRGQKTQYF	TGTGCCAGCAGTTTTCTTTTGGATTCGAGTGTCAGGGGGCAAAAGACCCAGTACTTC
-	TRBV7-3	-	TRBJ1-1	CASSLTVNTEAFF	TGTGCCAGCAGCTTAACAGTGAACACTGAAGCTTTCTTT
-	TRBV5-1	TRBD1	TRBJ2-5	CASSPGQGAVPGLTQYF	TGCGCCAGCAGCCCGGGACAGGGGGCCGTACCGGGTTTGACCCAGTACTTC
-	TRBV5-1	-	TRBJ1-2	CASSLLTASYGYTF	TGCGCCAGCAGCTTGTTAACAGCCAGTTATGGCTACACCTTC
-	TRBV19	-	TRBJ2-3	CASSFAGAPNTDTQYF	TGTGCCAGTAGCTTCGCGGGGGCCCCCAACACAGATACGCAGTATTTT
-	TRBV2	-	TRBJ1-2	CASTHGAGGYGYTF	TGTGCCAGCACCCATGGGGCTGGGGGTTATGGCTACACCTTC
-	TRBV6-6	-	TRBJ1-1	CASSRWTVPKIRVTEAFF	TGTGCCAGCAGTCGATGGACAGTCCCTAAGATTCGGGTTACTGAAGCTTTCTTT
-	TRBV6-5	-	TRBJ2-3	CASSYRVGTDTQYF	TGTGCCAGCAGTTATCGGGTCGGCACAGATACGCAGTATTTT
-	TRBV18	-	TRBJ2-5	CASSPRAGETQYF	TGTGCCAGCTCACCACGGGCGGGAGAGACCCAGTACTTC
once	TRBV9	-	TRBJ2-3	CASSVDLAADTQYF	TGTGCCAGCAGCGTAGACCTCGCGGCAGATACGCAGTATTTT
-	TRBV14	TRBD1	TRBJ1-6	CASSEGTVGNSPLHF	TGTGCCAGCAGCGAGGGGACAGTGGGGAATTCACCCCTCCACTTT
-	TRBV5-1	-	TRBJ1-1	CASSGGGSNTEAFF	TGCGCCAGCAGCGGAGGCGGATCGAACACTGAAGCTTTCTTT
-	TRBV29-1	-	TRBJ1-2	CSVQIPKDYGYTF	TGCAGCGTACAAATACCCAAGGACTATGGCTACACCTTC